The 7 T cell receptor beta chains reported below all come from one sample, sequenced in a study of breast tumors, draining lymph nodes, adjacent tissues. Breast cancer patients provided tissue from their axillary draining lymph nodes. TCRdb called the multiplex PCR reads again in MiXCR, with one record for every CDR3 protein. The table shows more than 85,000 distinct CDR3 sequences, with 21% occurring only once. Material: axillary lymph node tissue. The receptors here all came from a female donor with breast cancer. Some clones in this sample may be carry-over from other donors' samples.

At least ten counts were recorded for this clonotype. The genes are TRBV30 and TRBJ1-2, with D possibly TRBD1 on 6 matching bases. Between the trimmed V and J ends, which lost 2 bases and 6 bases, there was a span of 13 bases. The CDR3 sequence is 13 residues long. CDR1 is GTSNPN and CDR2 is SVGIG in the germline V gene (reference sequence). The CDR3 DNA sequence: TGTGCCTGGAGTCTCAGGGGAGTCCATGGCTACACCTTC. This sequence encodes CAWSLRGVHGYTF. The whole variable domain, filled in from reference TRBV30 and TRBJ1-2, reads SQTIHQWPATLVQPVGSPLSLECTVEGTSNPNLYWYRQAAGRGLQLLFYSVGIGQISSEVPQNLSASRPQDRQFILSSKKLLLSDSGFYLCAWSLRGVHGYTFGSGTRLTVV.

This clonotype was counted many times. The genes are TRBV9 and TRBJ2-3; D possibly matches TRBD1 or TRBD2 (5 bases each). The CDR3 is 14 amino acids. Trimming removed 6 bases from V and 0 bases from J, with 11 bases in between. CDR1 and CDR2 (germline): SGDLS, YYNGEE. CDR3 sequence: CASTPGPSTDTQYF. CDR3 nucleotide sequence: TGTGCCAGCACCCCGGGACCTAGCACAGATACGCAGTATTTT. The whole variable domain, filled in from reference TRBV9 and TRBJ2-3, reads DSGVTQTPKHLITATGQRVTLRCSPRSGDLSVYWYQQSLDQGLQFLIQYYNGEERAKGNILERFSAQQFPDLHSELNLSSLELGDSALYFCASTPGPSTDTQYFGPGTRLTVL.

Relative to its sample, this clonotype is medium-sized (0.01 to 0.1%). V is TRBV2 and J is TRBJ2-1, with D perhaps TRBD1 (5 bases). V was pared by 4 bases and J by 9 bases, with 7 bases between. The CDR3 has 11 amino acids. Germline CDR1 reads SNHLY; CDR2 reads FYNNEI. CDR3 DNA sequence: TGTGCCAGCAGTGGACAGAGTGAGCAGTTCTTC. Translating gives CASSGQSEQFF.

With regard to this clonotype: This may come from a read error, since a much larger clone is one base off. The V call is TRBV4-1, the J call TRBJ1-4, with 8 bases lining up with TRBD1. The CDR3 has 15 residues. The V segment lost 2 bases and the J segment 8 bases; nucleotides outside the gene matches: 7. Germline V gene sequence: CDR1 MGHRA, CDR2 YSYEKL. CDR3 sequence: CASSQTDRGMEKLFF. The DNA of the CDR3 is TGCGCCAGCAGCCAAACTGACAGGGGAATGGAAAAACTGTTTTTT.

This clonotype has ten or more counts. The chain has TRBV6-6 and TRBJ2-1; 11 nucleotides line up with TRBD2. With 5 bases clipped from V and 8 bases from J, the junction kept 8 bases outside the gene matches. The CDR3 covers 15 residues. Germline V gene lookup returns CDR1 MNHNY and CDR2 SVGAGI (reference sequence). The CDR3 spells CASSPRLAGTYEQFF. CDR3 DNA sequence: TGTGCCAGCAGTCCAAGACTAGCGGGGACCTATGAGCAGTTCTTC.

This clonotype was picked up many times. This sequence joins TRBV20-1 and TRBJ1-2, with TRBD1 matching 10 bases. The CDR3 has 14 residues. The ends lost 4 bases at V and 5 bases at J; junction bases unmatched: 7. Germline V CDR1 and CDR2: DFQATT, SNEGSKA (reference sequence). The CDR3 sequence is CSAISGTGAYGYTF. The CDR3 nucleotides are TGCAGTGCTATCTCCGGGACAGGGGCATATGGCTACACCTTC.

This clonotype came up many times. In nucleotides, the CDR3 is TGTGCCATCAGTGAGTCGAAGGGTGGAGGTCAGCCCCAGCATTTT. Residues: CAISESKGGGQPQHF. The rearrangement links TRBV10-3 to TRBJ1-5; D is unclear. Germline loops: CDR1 ENHRY, CDR2 SYGVKD. Trimming took off 0 bases at V and 6 bases at J, with 12 bases between the two ends. The CDR3 runs to 15 residues.